What follows is one T cell receptor beta chain and its context. Trimming removed 10 bases from V and 4 bases from J, with 19 bases in between. Per germline, CDR1 ENHRY and CDR2 SYGVKD. The CDR3 runs 15 residues. This entry belongs to a study of OX40 agonist ivuxolimab in advanced cancers. On the study more broadly: Across the patients, intravenous ivuxolimab was delivered every 2 weeks at 0.01 to 10 mg/kg. From about 23 to 85 years was the age range, with a mean of around 57 years, and 65% to 90% were male.

Here immunoSEQ multiplex PCR was the method, and the copy in TCRdb shows in-frame clones only, minus some. The sample carries about 77,000 clones, about 85% recorded once. The material sequenced was CD4+ or CD8+ T cells sorted from blood, taken in a trial of the OX40 agonist ivuxolimab. The chain couples TRBV10-3 to TRBJ2-2; tentative D call: TRBD2 (6 bases). This clonotype was sampled from an adult with an advanced solid tumor such as melanoma, head and neck, liver or kidney cancer. The CDR3 region has the DNA TGTGCCACCCTGCCGGGGGAAAAGGGCACCGGGGAGCTGTTTTTT. It is translated as CATLPGEKGTGELFF.